Sequencing of this T cell receptor beta chain was carried out in a study of spatial heterogeneity in lung cancer (dated by TCRdb to about 2019). Study-level background: More beta-chain than alpha-chain transcripts were consistently detected, likely reflecting higher beta-chain transcript abundance. In the raw uncorrected reads, each unique combination of TCR and UMI appeared more than ten times on average. In non-small cell lung cancer, the study made a quantitative comparison of TCR alpha and beta repertoires among multiple tumor regions, matched nontumor lung and blood. Nonsynonymous mutation counts, determined by whole-exome sequencing of tumor tissue, were related to TCR repertoire features. At surgery, both alpha and beta chains were TCR-sequenced in more than 200 tumor regions, roughly 64 matched nontumor lung samples and some 58 PBMC samples. The research as a whole found: Confirming at a functional level the hypothesis that regional TCRs recognize regional mutations was considered to require additional single-cell paired TCR alpha and beta sequencing. Ubiquitous expanded tumor TCRs showed up in blood more often at tumor resection than at routine follow-up.

Of note for this clonotype: The target of this receptor is not known. Per-base qualities were not stored, and no clone one base away is much larger.

The CDR3 runs 16 amino acids, cysteine and phenylalanine included. Only the CDR3 DNA stays, 48 bases, in frame from base 1. In the germline V gene (reference sequence), CDR1 corresponds to MNHEY and CDR2 to SMNVEV. Unmatched junction bases come to 4, with V trimmed by 2 bases and J by 1 base. Reading the label with the study, this specimen's time point is: sample taken at primary tumor resection. The donors were 72 patients from the lung TRACERx cohort who had early-stage, untreated non-small cell lung cancer. For TCR sequencing, whole RNA was extracted from tumor and nontumor lung tissue, or from cryopreserved PBMC samples, and no cell sorting was done. Only patients for whom sufficient RNA was available from at least two tumor regions were selected for TCR sequencing. Libraries were prepared through 5' RACE. The instrument given in TCRdb is NextSeq 500. In the TCR library protocol, a unique molecular identifier was attached to each TCR cDNA molecule so that PCR and sequencing errors could be corrected. In the original analysis: TCR identification, UMI-based error correction and CDR3 extraction were all carried out with Decombinator tools. Expanded TCRs were defined as those above a frequency of 2 per 1,000, corresponding to the top 1% of the tumor frequency distribution. Renyi diversity was calculated using the R vegan package after each repertoire was subsampled 100 times to 5,000 TCRs. CDR3 similarity networks were built from amino acid triplet string-kernel similarity, connecting CDR3s with pairwise similarity above 0.82. Through fastp at Q25 and MiXCR, TCRdb rebuilt clones from the public reads, retaining in-frame beta chains. Rows merge per CDR3 protein into single entries with the most common DNA and genes. TCRdb's processing, not the authors', yielded these V and J calls. The table for this sample lists 10,000 to 15,000 distinct CDR3 sequences; less than 4.5% of them were counted only once. Of the sample, under 45% is held by the ten largest clones.

The rearrangement joined TRBV27 to TRBJ2-2; the junction holds 7 bases that match TRBD2. The receptor's source is a male donor with early-stage non-small cell lung cancer. Sequencing was performed on PBMCs, taken at surgery. The CDR3: CASSLVLAVNTGELFF. The nucleotide sequence is given as TGTGCCAGCAGTTTAGTGCTAGCGGTGAACACCGGGGAGCTGTTTTTT.